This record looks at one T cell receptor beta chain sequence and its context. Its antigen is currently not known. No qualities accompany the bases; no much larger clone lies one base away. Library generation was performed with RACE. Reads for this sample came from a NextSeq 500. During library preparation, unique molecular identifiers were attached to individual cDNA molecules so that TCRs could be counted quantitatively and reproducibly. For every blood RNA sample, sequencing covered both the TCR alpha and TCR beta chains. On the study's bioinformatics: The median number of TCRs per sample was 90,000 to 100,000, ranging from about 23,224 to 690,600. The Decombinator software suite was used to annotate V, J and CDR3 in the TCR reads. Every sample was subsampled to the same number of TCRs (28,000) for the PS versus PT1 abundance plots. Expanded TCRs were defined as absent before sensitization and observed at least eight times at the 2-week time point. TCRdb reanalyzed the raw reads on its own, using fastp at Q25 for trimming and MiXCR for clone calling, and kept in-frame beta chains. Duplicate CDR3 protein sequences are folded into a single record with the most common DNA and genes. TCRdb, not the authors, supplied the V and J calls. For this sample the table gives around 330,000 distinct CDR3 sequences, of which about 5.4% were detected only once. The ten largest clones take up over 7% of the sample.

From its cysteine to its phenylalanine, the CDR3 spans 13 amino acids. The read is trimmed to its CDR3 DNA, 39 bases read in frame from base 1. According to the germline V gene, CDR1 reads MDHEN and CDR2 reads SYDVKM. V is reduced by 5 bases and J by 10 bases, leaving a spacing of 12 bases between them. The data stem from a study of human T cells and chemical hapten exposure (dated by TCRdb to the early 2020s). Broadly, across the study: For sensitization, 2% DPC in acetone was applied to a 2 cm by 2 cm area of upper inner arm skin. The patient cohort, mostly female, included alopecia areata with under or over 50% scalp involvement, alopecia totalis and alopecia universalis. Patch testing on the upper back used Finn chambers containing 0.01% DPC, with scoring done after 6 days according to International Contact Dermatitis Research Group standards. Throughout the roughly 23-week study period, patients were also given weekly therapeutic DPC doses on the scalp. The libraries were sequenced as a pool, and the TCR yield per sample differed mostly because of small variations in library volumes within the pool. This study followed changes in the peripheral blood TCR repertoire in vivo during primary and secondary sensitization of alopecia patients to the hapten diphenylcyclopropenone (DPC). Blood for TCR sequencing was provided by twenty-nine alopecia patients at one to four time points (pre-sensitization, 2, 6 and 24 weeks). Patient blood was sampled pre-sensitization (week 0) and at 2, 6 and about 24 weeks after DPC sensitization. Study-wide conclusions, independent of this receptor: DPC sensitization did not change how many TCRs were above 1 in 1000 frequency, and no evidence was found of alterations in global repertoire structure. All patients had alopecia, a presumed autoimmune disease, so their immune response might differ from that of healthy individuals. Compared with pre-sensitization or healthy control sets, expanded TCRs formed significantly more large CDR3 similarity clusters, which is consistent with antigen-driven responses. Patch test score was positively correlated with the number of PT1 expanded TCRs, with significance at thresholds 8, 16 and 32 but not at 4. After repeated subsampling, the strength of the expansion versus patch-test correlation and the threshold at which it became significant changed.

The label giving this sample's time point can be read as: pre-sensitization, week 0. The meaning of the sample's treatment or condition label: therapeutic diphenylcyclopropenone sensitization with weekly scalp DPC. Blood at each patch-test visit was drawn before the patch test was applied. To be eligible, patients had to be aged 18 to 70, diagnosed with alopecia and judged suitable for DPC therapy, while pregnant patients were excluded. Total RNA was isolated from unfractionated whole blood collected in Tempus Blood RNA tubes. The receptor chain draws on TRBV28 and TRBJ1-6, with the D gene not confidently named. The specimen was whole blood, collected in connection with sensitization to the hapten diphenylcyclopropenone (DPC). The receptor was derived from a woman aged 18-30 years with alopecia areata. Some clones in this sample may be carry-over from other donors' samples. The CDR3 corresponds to CASSPRRGSPLHF. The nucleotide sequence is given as TGTGCCAGCAGTCCTCGACGGGGATCACCCCTCCACTTT.